What follows are 29 T cell receptor beta chains derived from one specimen sequenced in a study of blood T cells in healthy people across ages. Primers used in a second PCR of roughly 7 to 12 cycles were a sample-barcoded 5' primer and a J-beta primer mix. TCRdb re-called the 5' RACE reads through MiXCR, storing one row per CDR3 protein. Of 790,000 or so distinct CDR3 sequences in the sample, 46% were seen once. The source material was blood. These receptors all come from a man older than 75 in good health.

This sequence joins TRBV6-5 and TRBJ2-1, with unresolved D. Germline-derived CDR1 and CDR2 are MNHEY and SVGAGI. This CDR3 is 17 amino acids long. V was shortened by 0 bases and J by 1 base, with 13 bases between the two germline ends. The CDR3 is CASSYSNRVRSYNEQFF. In DNA form, the CDR3 reads TGTGCCAGCAGTTACTCGAACCGGGTGAGGTCCTACAATGAGCAGTTCTTC.

This clonotype came up a few times. The chain carries TRBV29-1 and TRBJ2-5; 7 bases are a match to TRBD1. V was pared by 7 bases and J by 2 bases, with 10 bases of the junction left unmatched. CDR3 size: 14 residues. Germline CDR1 is SQVTM and CDR2 is ANQGSEA. The CDR3 coding sequence is TGCAGCGGTACCGGGACAGCTACTCAAGAGACCCAGTACTTC. It encodes CSGTGTATQETQYF. Variable domain in full (rest from reference TRBV29-1 and TRBJ2-5): SAVISQKPSRDICQRGTSLTIQCQVDSQVTMMFWYRQQPGQSLTLIATANQGSEATYESGFVIDKFPISRPNLTFSTLTVSNMSPEDSSIYLCSGTGTATQETQYFGPGTRLLVL.

Comments on this clonotype: It may be a read error: a sequence one base away is much more abundant. J is TRBJ2-7 and V is TRBV12-3 or TRBV12-4, with 7 bases identical to TRBD2. The CDR3 loop spans 17 amino acids. V lost 5 bases and J lost 0; bases outside the gene matches: 13. The DNA for the CDR3 is TGTGCCAGCAGTCCGGGACCAGCGGGATCTATCTCCTACGAGCAGTACTTC. Translation: CASSPGPAGSISYEQYF.

The chain recombines TRBV27 with TRBJ2-7; the D call may be TRBD1 or TRBD2 (5 bases each). There are 13 residues in the CDR3. In germline, CDR1 is MNHEY, CDR2 SMNVEV (reference sequence). The V gene lost 5 bases and the J gene lost 2 bases, with 10 bases spanning the gap. CDR3 coding DNA: TGTGCCAGCAGTGTCTCGGGGCCCTACGAGCAGTACTTC. Protein sequence: CASSVSGPYEQYF.

This rearrangement joins TRBV7-3 to TRBJ2-1, with 11 bases aligning to TRBD2. V lost 5 bases and J lost 8; bases outside the gene matches: 11. This CDR3 contains 16 residues. Germline assignment: CDR1 SGHTA and CDR2 FQGTGA. CDR3 sequence: CASSVVAGGPFDEQFF. CDR3 sequence (DNA): TGTGCCAGCAGCGTAGTAGCGGGAGGGCCCTTCGATGAGCAGTTCTTC.

This clonotype has only a few counts. The chain is built from TRBV7-8 and TRBJ2-5; a weak D match, TRBD2 (6 bases). The DNA end is a closer match to TRBJ2-7, so the J assignment may be wrong. CDR3 length: 18 residues. The germline V gene encodes CDR1 SGHVS and CDR2 FQNEAQ. As DNA, the CDR3 is TGTGCCAGCAGCTCCGTGGTCGGAATGGCGGGGACTCCCTACGAGCAGTACTTC. It codes for CASSSVVGMAGTPYEQYF.

The chain joins TRBV27 to TRBJ2-1; maybe TRBD2 (6 bases). V lost 6 bases, J lost 5 bases, and 14 bases lay in between. CDR3 length: 14 amino acids. In germline, CDR1 is MNHEY, CDR2 SMNVEV (reference sequence). The CDR3 DNA follows: TGTGCCAGCAGCCATTACGGGGGTGACAATGAGCAGTTCTTC. Amino acid sequence: CASSHYGGDNEQFF.

The chain recombines TRBV12-3 or TRBV12-4 with TRBJ2-5; D unresolved. CDR3 length: 12 amino acids. V was pared by 10 bases and J by 5 bases, with 14 bases between. CDR3 residues: CATRSLGETQYF. CDR3 bases: TGTGCCACTAGGTCCTTGGGGGAGACCCAGTACTTC.

The chain has TRBV12-3 or TRBV12-4 and TRBJ2-2; 9 bases are shared with TRBD1. This CDR3 is 15 amino acids long. Trimming removed 6 bases from V and 3 bases from J; junction bases left unmatched: 5. CDR3 sequence (DNA): TGTGCCAGCAGCTTGGGGACAGGGCACACCGGGGAGCTGTTTTTT. This sequence encodes CASSLGTGHTGELFF.

The genes are TRBV7-9 and TRBJ1-1; TRBD1 is a possible D gene (5 bases). Germline CDR1 SEHNR, CDR2 FQNEAQ (reference sequence). The CDR3 loop spans 13 amino acids. V lost 5 bases and J 4 bases, leaving 11 bases between the germline ends. This chain's CDR3 is CASSMQGTTEAFF. The DNA of the CDR3 is TGTGCCAGCAGCATGCAAGGGACCACTGAAGCTTTCTTT.

The chain couples TRBV24-1 to TRBJ2-1, with D possibly matching TRBD2 (6 bases). V lost 3 bases to trimming and J lost 7 bases, with 15 bases between them. Germline CDR1 KGHDR, CDR2 SFDVKD. This CDR3 region has 15 residues. The CDR3 region is CATSDGRMTDNEQFF. DNA for the CDR3: TGTGCCACCAGTGATGGGAGGATGACAGATAATGAGCAGTTCTTC.

This chain links TRBV27 with TRBJ2-5, with unresolved D. The CDR3 is 13 residues long. CDR1 and CDR2 (germline): MNHEY, SMNVEV (reference sequence). The germline V and J ends were trimmed by 5 bases and 0 bases, with 7 bases remaining between them. CDR3 protein: CASSAVYQETQYF. CDR3 nucleotides: TGTGCCAGCAGTGCCGTGTACCAAGAGACCCAGTACTTC.

This clonotype was detected only a few times. The chain recombines TRBV28 with TRBJ2-3, with D uncertain. Germline-derived CDR1 and CDR2 are MDHEN and SYDVKM. CDR3 length equals 15 residues. V was pared by 3 bases and J by 2 bases, with 12 bases between. CDR3 amino acids: CASSFGRILTDTQYF. The CDR3 coding sequence is TGTGCCAGCAGTTTTGGACGGATACTCACAGATACGCAGTATTTT. The complete variable domain, with remaining parts taken from reference TRBV28 and TRBJ2-3, reads DVKVTQSSRYLVKRTGEKVFLECVQDMDHENMFWYRQDPGLGLRLIYFSYDVKMKEKGDIPEGYSVSREKKERFSLILESASTNQTSMYLCASSFGRILTDTQYFGPGTRLTVL.

This clonotype was observed a handful of times. The chain links TRBV7-9 to TRBJ2-2; the D call may be TRBD1 or TRBD2 (5 bases each). This CDR3 is 17 amino acids long. CDR1 and CDR2 (germline): SEHNR, FQNEAQ (reference sequence). Trimming shortened V by 4 bases and J by 0 bases, and 15 bases separated the two germline ends. CDR3 DNA sequence: TGTGCCAGCAGCTCCCCCCCCGGGACCTCGAACACCGGGGAGCTGTTTTTT. It specifies CASSSPPGTSNTGELFF. The whole variable domain, remainder taken from reference TRBV7-9 and TRBJ2-2, is DTGVSQNPRHKITKRGQNVTFRCDPISEHNRLYWYRQTLGQGPEFLTYFQNEAQLEKSRLLSDRFSAERPKGSFSTLEIQRTEQGDSAMYLCASSSPPGTSNTGELFFGEGSRLTVL.

The table lists this clonotype with a few counts. CDR3 sequence (DNA): TGTGCCAGCAGTACGGGACTAGCGGTCTCCTACGAGCAGTACTTC. It yields the protein CASSTGLAVSYEQYF. The rearrangement joins TRBV2 to TRBJ2-7; 11 bases are shared with TRBD2. J gave up 0 bases and V 5 bases, and 3 bases lay outside the gene matches. Germline V gene data show CDR1 as SNHLY and CDR2 as FYNNEI. The CDR3 length is 15 residues.

This clonotype has just a few counts. One end of the junction does not line up with germline, which may come from a read error. The V call is TRBV3-1, the J call TRBJ2-3; 12 positions match TRBD2. The CDR3 runs 15 residues. Germline CDR1 reads LGHDT; CDR2 reads YNNKEL (reference sequence). The CDR3 DNA reads as TGTGCCAGCACAATACTAGCGGGAGGACCAGATGCGCAGTATTTT. Protein product: CASTILAGGPDAQYF.

V is TRBV18 and J is TRBJ1-1, with 8 bases aligning to TRBD1. Losses at the gene ends were 4 bases for V and 1 base for J; bases not matched to a gene: 5. The germline V gene encodes CDR1 KGHSH and CDR2 LQKENI. This CDR3 is built from 15 residues. The chain's CDR3 is CASSREGQGNTEAFF. The CDR3, as DNA: TGTGCCAGCTCACGAGAAGGACAGGGGAACACTGAAGCTTTCTTT.

This clonotype has more than one count but fewer than ten. The chain carries TRBV20-1 and TRBJ2-7, with TRBD2 matching 8 bases. Germline CDR1 is DFQATT and CDR2 is SNEGSKA (reference sequence). The CDR3 is 13 residues long. V trimming: 3 bases; J trimming: 4 bases; junction bases outside the gene matches: 5. The CDR3 sequence is CSARGAGGYEQYF. In DNA, the CDR3 is TGCAGTGCTAGGGGGGCGGGAGGTTACGAGCAGTACTTC.

The chain couples TRBV9 to TRBJ2-3; D remains ambiguous. The V gene's germline CDR1 is SGDLS and CDR2 YYNGEE. Trimming took 4 bases from V and 2 from J, leaving 20 bases between them. This CDR3 region has 17 residues. This CDR3 is CASSPRRASQTTDTQYF. CDR3 DNA: TGTGCCAGCAGCCCACGCCGCGCGTCGCAGACCACAGATACGCAGTATTTT.

This clonotype was found a few times. The rearrangement uses TRBV12-3 or TRBV12-4 and TRBJ2-3; 8 bases fit TRBD2. J lost 0 bases, V lost 6 bases, and 8 bases had no gene match. CDR3 length: 16 residues. This chain's CDR3 is CASSRLAGASTDTQYF. The CDR3 nucleotides read TGTGCCAGCAGCCGGCTAGCGGGTGCTAGCACAGATACGCAGTATTTT.

V usage is TRBV6-1 and J usage is TRBJ2-5; 8 nucleotides line up with TRBD2. This CDR3 region has 16 residues. The V and J ends lost 2 bases and 7 bases, in that order; junction bases with no gene match: 12. Germline V gene lookup returns CDR1 MNHNS and CDR2 SASEGT. The CDR3 DNA reads as TGTGCCAGCAGTGAAATCACTAGCGGTTCTGGGGGGACCCAGTACTTC. Its protein product is CASSEITSGSGGTQYF.

This chain joins TRBV6-1 and TRBJ2-7, with D hard to call. The length of the CDR3 is 16 residues. Germline loops: CDR1 MNHNS, CDR2 SASEGT. Trimming left V 0 bases short and J 0 bases short, with 12 bases between. The CDR3 DNA sequence: TGTGCCAGCAGTGAAGCCGTGACGGGCAGCTCCTACGAGCAGTACTTC. It yields the protein CASSEAVTGSSYEQYF.

The chain carries TRBV5-1 and TRBJ2-5, with 11 positions matching TRBD2. The CDR3 is made up of 15 amino acids. V trimming: 2 bases; J trimming: 3 bases; junction bases outside the gene matches: 3. Germline V gene lookup returns CDR1 SGHRS and CDR2 YFSETQ. The CDR3: CASSFLLAGEETQYF. The CDR3 coding sequence is TGCGCCAGCAGCTTTTTACTAGCGGGAGAAGAGACCCAGTACTTC.

This clonotype was counted many times. This chain uses TRBV20-1 with TRBJ1-2, with D possibly TRBD1 on 6 matching bases. V gave up 0 bases and J gave up 6 bases, with 14 bases separating them. The CDR3 consists of 14 residues. Germline CDR1 and CDR2: DFQATT and SNEGSKA (reference sequence). The CDR3 DNA reads as TGCAGTGCTAGAGATCCGAGGGGGTACCATGGCTACACCTTC. It translates to CSARDPRGYHGYTF.

V usage is TRBV29-1 and J usage is TRBJ1-2; tentative D call: TRBD1 (5 bases). V lost 4 bases to trimming and J lost 8 bases, with 14 bases between them. This CDR3 spans 12 amino acids. CDR1 is SQVTM, CDR2 ANQGSEA, per germline. CDR3 protein: CSVGLGDLGYTF. In nucleotides, the CDR3 is TGCAGCGTTGGCTTAGGGGATCTCGGCTACACCTTC.

The rearrangement joins TRBV7-9 to TRBJ2-7, with D unresolved. Looked up from germline, CDR1 is SEHNR and CDR2 is FQNEAQ (reference sequence). The length of the CDR3 is 14 residues. Trimming removed 2 bases from V and 7 bases from J, with 15 bases in between. The CDR3 reads CASSLLATHNEQYF. In DNA, the CDR3 is TGTGCCAGCAGCTTATTGGCTACTCACAATGAGCAGTACTTC.

The chain has TRBV7-2 and TRBJ1-6, with D tentatively TRBD1 (5 bases). CDR3 length: 14 residues. The V and J ends lost 5 bases and 6 bases respectively, with 11 bases between them. The germline CDR1 and CDR2 sequences are SGHTA and FQGNSA. The CDR3 region has the DNA TGTGCCAGCAGCACCGGGGCCACTAATTCACCCCTCCACTTT. Translating it yields CASSTGATNSPLHF.

This chain uses TRBV7-7 with TRBJ2-4, with D perhaps TRBD1 (8 bases). The DNA end favors TRBJ2-7, so the J call may be wrong. Per the germline V gene, CDR1 is SSHAT and CDR2 is FNYEAQ (reference sequence). The CDR3 extends over 13 amino acids. CDR3 sequence: CASSLDREGEQYF. The CDR3 nucleotides are TGTGCCAGCAGCTTGGACAGGGAGGGCGAGCAGTACTTC.

J is TRBJ2-1 and V is TRBV12-3 or TRBV12-4; no firm D call. V was shortened by 3 bases and J by 9 bases, with 3 bases between the two germline ends. The CDR3 extends over 10 amino acids. The CDR3 protein is CASSLIEQFF. For the CDR3, the DNA is TGTGCCAGCAGTTTGATTGAGCAGTTCTTC.